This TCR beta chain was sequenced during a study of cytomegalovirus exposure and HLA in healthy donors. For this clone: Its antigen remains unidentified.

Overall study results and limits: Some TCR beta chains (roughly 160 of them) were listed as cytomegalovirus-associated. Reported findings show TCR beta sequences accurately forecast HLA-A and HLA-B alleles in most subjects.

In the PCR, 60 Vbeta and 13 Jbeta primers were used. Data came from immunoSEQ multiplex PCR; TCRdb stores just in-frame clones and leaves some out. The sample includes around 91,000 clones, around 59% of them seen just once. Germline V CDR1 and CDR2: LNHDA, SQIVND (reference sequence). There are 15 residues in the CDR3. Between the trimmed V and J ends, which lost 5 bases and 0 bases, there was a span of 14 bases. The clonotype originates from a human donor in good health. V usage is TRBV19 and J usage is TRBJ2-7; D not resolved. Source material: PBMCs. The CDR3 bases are TGTGCCAGTAGTGTTCGGAGCCTGAGCTCCTACGAGCAGTACTTC. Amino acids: CASSVRSLSSYEQYF.